The present TCR beta chain was sequenced within a study of blood T cell repertoires in COVID-19. In the study overall: Sample material is recorded as cDNA or gDNA derived from T cells, B-cell-depleted T cells, or PBMCs.

Profiling relied on immunoSEQ multiplex PCR, and the TCRdb table lists in-frame clones only, not all of them. The sample yields around 480,000 clones, about nine tenths seen once. Residents of 24 US areas, aged about 18 to 95 years, made up the participants. Grouping used clinical history reported by participants in a survey and questionnaire. Cohort 3 recovered donors had two negative PCRs, clearance, or symptom resolution. In germline, CDR1 is SGDLS, CDR2 YYNGEE. CDR3 size: 15 residues. Trimming cost V 4 bases and J 5 bases, with 18 bases left between them. V and J are TRBV9 and TRBJ1-2; maybe TRBD1 (5 bases). Sequencing input: PBMCs or T cells enriched from blood (not recorded which). This clonotype was sampled from a young woman who had recovered from COVID-19. This chain's CDR3 is CASSPGLSEGYGYTF. DNA of the CDR3: TGTGCCAGCAGCCCGGGACTTTCCGAGGGGTATGGCTACACCTTC.